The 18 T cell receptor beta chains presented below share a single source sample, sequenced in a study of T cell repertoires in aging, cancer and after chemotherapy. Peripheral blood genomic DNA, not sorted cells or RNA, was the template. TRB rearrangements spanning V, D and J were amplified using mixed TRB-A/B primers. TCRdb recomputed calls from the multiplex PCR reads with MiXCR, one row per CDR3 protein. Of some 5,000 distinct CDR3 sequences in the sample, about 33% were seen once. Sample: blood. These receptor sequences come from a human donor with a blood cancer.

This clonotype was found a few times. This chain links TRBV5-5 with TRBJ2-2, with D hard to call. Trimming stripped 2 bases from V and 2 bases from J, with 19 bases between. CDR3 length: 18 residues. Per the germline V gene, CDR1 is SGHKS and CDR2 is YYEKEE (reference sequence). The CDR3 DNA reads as TGTGCCAGCAGCTTACCTTGGATCCTGAGGCTTAACACCGGGGAGCTGTTTTTT. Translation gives CASSLPWILRLNTGELFF.

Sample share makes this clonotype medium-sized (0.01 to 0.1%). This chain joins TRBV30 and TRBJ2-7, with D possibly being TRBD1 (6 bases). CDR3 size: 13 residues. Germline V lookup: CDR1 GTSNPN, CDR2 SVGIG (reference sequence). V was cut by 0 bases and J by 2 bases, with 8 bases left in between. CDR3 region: CAWSVGGTYEQYF. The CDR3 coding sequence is TGTGCCTGGAGTGTAGGGGGAACCTACGAGCAGTACTTC.

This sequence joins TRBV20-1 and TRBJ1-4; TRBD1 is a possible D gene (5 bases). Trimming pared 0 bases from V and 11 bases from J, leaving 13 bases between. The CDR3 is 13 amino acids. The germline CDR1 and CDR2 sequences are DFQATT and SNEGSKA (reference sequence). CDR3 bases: TGCAGTGCTAGAGAGGGGGGGGTGCGGAAACTGTTTTTT. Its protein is CSAREGGVRKLFF.

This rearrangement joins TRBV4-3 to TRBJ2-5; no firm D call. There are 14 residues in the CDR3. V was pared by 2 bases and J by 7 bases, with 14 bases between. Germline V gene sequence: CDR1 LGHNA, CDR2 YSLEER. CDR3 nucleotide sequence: TGCGCCAGCAGCCAAAAACCTGGAATGGGGACCCAGTACTTC. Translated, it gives CASSQKPGMGTQYF.

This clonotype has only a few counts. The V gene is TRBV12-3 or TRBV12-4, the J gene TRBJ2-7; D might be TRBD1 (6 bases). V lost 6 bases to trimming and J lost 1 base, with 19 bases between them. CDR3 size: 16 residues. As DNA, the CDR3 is TGTGCCAGCAGCCTAACCTACAGGGCTACTTCCTACGAGCAGTACTTC. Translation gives CASSLTYRATSYEQYF.

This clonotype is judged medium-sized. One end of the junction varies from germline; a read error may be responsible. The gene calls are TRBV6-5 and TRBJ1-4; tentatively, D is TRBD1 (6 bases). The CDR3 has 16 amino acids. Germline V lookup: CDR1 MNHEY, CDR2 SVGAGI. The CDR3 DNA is TGTGCCAGCAGTTACTATGGGGGCTGGGGTAATGAACAACTGTTTTTT. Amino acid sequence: CASSYYGGWGNEQLFF.

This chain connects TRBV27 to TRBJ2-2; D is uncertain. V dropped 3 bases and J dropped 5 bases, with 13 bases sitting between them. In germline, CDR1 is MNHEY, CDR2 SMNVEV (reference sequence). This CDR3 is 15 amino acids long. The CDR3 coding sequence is TGTGCCAGCAGTTTTATGGAAGATCGGACCGGGGAGCTGTTTTTT. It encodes CASSFMEDRTGELFF.

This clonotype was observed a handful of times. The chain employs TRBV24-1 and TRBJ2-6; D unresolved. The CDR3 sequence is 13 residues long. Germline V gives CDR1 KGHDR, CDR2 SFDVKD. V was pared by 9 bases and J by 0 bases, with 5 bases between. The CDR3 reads CATRFSGANVLTF. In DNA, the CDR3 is TGTGCCACCCGATTCTCTGGGGCCAACGTCCTGACTTTC.

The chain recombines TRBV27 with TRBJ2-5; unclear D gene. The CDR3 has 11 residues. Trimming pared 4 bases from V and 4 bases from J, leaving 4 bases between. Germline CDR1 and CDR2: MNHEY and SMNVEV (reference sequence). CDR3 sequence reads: CASSSGETQYF. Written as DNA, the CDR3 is TGTGCCAGCAGTTCCGGAGAGACCCAGTACTTC.

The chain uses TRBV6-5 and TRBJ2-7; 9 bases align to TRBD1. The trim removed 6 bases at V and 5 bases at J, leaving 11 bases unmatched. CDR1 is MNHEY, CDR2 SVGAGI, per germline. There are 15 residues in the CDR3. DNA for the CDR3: TGTGCCAGCAGATTAACAGGGGGCGCGCTCCACGAGCAGTACTTC. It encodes CASRLTGGALHEQYF.

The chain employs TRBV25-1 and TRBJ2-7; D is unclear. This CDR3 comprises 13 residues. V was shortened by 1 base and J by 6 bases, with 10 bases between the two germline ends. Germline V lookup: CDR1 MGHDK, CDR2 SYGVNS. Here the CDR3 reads CASSESPPGEQYF. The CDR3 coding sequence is TGTGCCAGCAGTGAATCCCCTCCCGGCGAGCAGTACTTC.

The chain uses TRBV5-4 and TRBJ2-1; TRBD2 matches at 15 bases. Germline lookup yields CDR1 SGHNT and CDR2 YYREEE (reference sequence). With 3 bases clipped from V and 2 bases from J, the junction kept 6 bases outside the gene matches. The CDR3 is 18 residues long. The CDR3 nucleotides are TGTGCCAGCAGCTCTGGACTAGCGGGGGGGTGGACCTACAATGAGCAGTTCTTC. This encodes CASSSGLAGGWTYNEQFF.

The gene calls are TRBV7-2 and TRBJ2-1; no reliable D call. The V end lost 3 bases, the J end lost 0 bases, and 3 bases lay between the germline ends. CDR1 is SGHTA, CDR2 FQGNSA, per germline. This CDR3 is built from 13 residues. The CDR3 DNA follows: TGTGCCAGCAGCTTCCTCTCCTACAATGAGCAGTTCTTC. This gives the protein CASSFLSYNEQFF.

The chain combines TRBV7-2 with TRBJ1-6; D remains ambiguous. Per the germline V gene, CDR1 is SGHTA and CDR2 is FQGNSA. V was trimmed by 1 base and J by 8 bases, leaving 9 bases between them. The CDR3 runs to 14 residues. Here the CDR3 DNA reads TGTGCCAGCAGCTTAGGGGTTGTGTATTCACCCCTCCACTTT. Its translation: CASSLGVVYSPLHF.

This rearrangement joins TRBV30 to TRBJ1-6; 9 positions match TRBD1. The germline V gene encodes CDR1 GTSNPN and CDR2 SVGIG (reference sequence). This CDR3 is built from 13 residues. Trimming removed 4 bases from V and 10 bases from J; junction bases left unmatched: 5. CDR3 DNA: TGTGCCTGGACCCTGGACAGGGGATCACCCCTCCACTTT. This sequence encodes CAWTLDRGSPLHF.

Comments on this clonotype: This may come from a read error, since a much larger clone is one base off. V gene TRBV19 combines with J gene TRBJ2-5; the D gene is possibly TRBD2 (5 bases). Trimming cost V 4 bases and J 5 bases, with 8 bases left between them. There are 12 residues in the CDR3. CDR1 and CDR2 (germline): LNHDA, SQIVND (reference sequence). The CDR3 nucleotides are TGTGCCAGTAGTAGGACTTGGGAGACCCAGTACTTC. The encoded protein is CASSRTWETQYF.

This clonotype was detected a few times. The CDR3 here is CASSGTGGRGNTGELFF. CDR3 DNA sequence: TGTGCCAGCAGCGGAACAGGGGGAAGGGGAAACACCGGGGAGCTGTTTTTT. V is TRBV5-4 and J is TRBJ2-2; TRBD1 agrees at 8 bases. V was clipped by 4 bases and J by 2 bases; unmatched bases: 10. This CDR3 contains 17 residues. In germline, CDR1 is SGHNT, CDR2 YYREEE (reference sequence).

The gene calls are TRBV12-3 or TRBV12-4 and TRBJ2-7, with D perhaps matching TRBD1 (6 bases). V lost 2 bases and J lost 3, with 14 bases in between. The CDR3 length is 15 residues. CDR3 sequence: CASSLRQGTSYEQYF. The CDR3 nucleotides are TGTGCCAGCAGTTTAAGGCAGGGGACCAGCTACGAGCAGTACTTC.